These 15 T cell receptor beta chains share one sample of origin, sequenced in a study of technical replicates of blood from a handful of donors. Only in-frame clones appear in the TCRdb table, and some are missing; sequencing was by immunoSEQ multiplex PCR. The table shows tens of thousands of clones, with about 90% occurring only once. Sequenced: T cells isolated from PBMCs. These receptors originate from a human donor in good health.

This sequence joins TRBV5-1 and TRBJ2-3; 9 positions match TRBD1. Per the germline V gene, CDR1 is SGHRS and CDR2 is YFSETQ. J was trimmed by 5 bases and V by 3 bases; bases with no gene match: 7. This CDR3 is built from 15 residues. CDR3 DNA: TGCGCCAGCAGCTCCTTACAGGGGGCGGAAGATACGCAGTATTTT. Its protein product is CASSSLQGAEDTQYF.

This rearrangement joins TRBV15 to TRBJ1-2, with TRBD1 matching over 7 bases. This CDR3 is built from 15 residues. Germline CDR1 and CDR2: LNHNV and YYDKDF (reference sequence). Losses at the gene ends were 1 base for V and 7 bases for J; bases not matched to a gene: 9. The CDR3 spells CATSRGGVGGGGYTF. CDR3 in DNA: TGTGCCACCAGCAGAGGGGGGGTAGGGGGCGGTGGCTACACCTTC.

Only one count was recorded for this clone. This chain joins TRBV6-5 and TRBJ1-3; 9 bases align to TRBD1. V lost 0 bases, J lost 4 bases, and 4 bases stayed unmatched. The CDR3 contains 16 residues. The germline gives CDR1 MNHEY, CDR2 SVGAGI. Here the CDR3 reads CASSYSTGTGGNTIYF. The CDR3 DNA reads as TGTGCCAGCAGTTACTCGACCGGGACAGGGGGAAACACCATATATTTT.

This clone was seen a single time. The chain has TRBV7-9 and TRBJ1-4, with 7 bases that match TRBD1. V lost 3 bases to trimming and J lost 1 base; unmatched junction nucleotides: 5. In germline, CDR1 is SEHNR, CDR2 FQNEAQ (reference sequence). The CDR3 covers 16 residues. CDR3 coding DNA: TGTGCCAGCAGCTTGACGTCAGGGGGAACTAATGAAAAACTGTTTTTT. Its protein product is CASSLTSGGTNEKLFF.

The chain links TRBV10-1 to TRBJ2-7; TRBD1 aligns across 10 bases. Looked up from germline, CDR1 is WNHNN and CDR2 is SYGVQD (reference sequence). The CDR3 has 17 residues. Trimming removed 1 base from V and 5 bases from J; junction bases left unmatched: 11. The CDR3 nucleotides read TGCGCCAGCAGTGAGTTCACCTCCGGGACAGGGGCTGACGAGCAGTACTTC. Protein product: CASSEFTSGTGADEQYF.

The chain carries TRBV19 and TRBJ1-1; D might be TRBD1 (6 bases). The CDR3 contains 17 residues. Trimming left V 2 bases short and J 1 base short, with 17 bases between. The germline V gene encodes CDR1 LNHDA and CDR2 SQIVND (reference sequence). For the CDR3, the DNA is TGTGCCAGTAGTATACTTCTGAGACAGGAAAGGAACACTGAAGCTTTCTTT. This translates into CASSILLRQERNTEAFF.

The rearrangement uses TRBV28 and TRBJ1-3, with 10 nucleotides matching TRBD1. The CDR3 has 15 residues. Germline-derived CDR1 and CDR2 are MDHEN and SYDVKM. Trimming at V came to 6 bases and at J to 3 bases, leaving 5 bases not matched to a gene. The CDR3: CASRTTGGVGNTIYF. The DNA for the CDR3 is TGTGCCAGCAGAACGACAGGGGGCGTTGGAAACACCATATATTTT. The full variable domain, with the rest looked up from reference TRBV28 and TRBJ1-3, is DVKVTQSSRYLVKRTGEKVFLECVQDMDHENMFWYRQDPGLGLRLIYFSYDVKMKEKGDIPEGYSVSREKKERFSLILESASTNQTSMYLCASRTTGGVGNTIYFGEGSWLTVV.

The chain employs TRBV6-5 and TRBJ1-1; 9 bases align to TRBD1. CDR1 MNHEY and CDR2 SVGAGI come from the germline V gene. The CDR3 runs to 15 residues. V shed 0 bases and J 4 bases; nucleotides not matched to a gene: 3. For the CDR3, the DNA is TGTGCCAGCAGTTACTCCGGACAGGGGACCACTGAAGCTTTCTTT. This gives the protein CASSYSGQGTTEAFF.

In this sample, this clone turned up a few times. This chain joins TRBV19 and TRBJ1-3, with 10 positions matching TRBD1. This CDR3 region has 16 residues. CDR1 LNHDA and CDR2 SQIVND come from the germline V gene (reference sequence). V trimming: 5 bases; J trimming: 2 bases; junction bases outside the gene matches: 6. The CDR3 DNA reads as TGTGCCAGTAGTCCGACAGGGGGCTTTCCTGGAAACACCATATATTTT. Translating it yields CASSPTGGFPGNTIYF.

This chain links TRBV19 with TRBJ1-5; the match to TRBD1 covers 9 bases. CDR1 and CDR2 from the germline V gene are LNHDA and SQIVND (reference sequence). The CDR3 consists of 15 residues. The V segment lost 8 bases and the J segment 5 bases; nucleotides outside the gene matches: 10. CDR3 residues: CASQEQGARDQPQHF. The CDR3 region has the DNA TGTGCCAGTCAAGAACAGGGGGCGCGGGATCAGCCCCAGCATTTT.

This rearrangement joins TRBV6-6 to TRBJ2-7, with 12 positions matching TRBD2. CDR1 is MNHNY, CDR2 SVGAGI, per germline (reference sequence). V was pared by 0 bases and J by 3 bases, with 0 bases of the junction left unmatched. The CDR3 has 15 amino acids. The CDR3 region has the DNA TGTGCCAGCAGTTACTCGACTAGCGGGAGCTACGAGCAGTACTTC. It translates to CASSYSTSGSYEQYF.

This clone was observed once. The V gene is TRBV10-3, the J gene TRBJ1-1; 7 bases line up with TRBD1. The V segment lost 3 bases and the J segment 5 bases; nucleotides outside the gene matches: 12. The CDR3 runs 16 residues. The germline CDR1 and CDR2 sequences are ENHRY and SYGVKD. DNA for the CDR3: TGTGCCATCAGTGATCGTAACAGGGGAATAGGGACTGAAGCTTTCTTT. Translation: CAISDRNRGIGTEAFF.

The chain uses TRBV5-6 and TRBJ2-7, with D perhaps matching TRBD2 (6 bases). Trimming pared 1 base from V and 0 bases from J, leaving 14 bases between. Germline V gives CDR1 SGHDT, CDR2 YYEEEE. The CDR3 contains 16 residues. The CDR3 sequence is CASSLFAGKFSYEQYF. Here the CDR3 DNA reads TGTGCCAGCAGCTTGTTTGCGGGGAAGTTCTCCTACGAGCAGTACTTC.

In DNA, the CDR3 is TGTGCCAGCAGCCAACACACAAACACTGAAGCTTTCTTT. Its protein product is CASSQHTNTEAFF. The chain links TRBV4-2 to TRBJ1-1; D ambiguous. The ends were cut back, 2 bases at V and 2 bases at J, with 6 bases in the middle. This CDR3 region has 13 residues. Germline V gene lookup returns CDR1 LGHNA and CDR2 YNFKEQ.

The chain joins TRBV6-5 to TRBJ1-1, with D perhaps matching TRBD1 (5 bases). The V gene's germline CDR1 is MNHEY and CDR2 SVGAGI. This CDR3 is 13 amino acids long. V was shortened by 2 bases and J by 1 base, with 5 bases between the two germline ends. The CDR3 reads CASSYQGNTEAFF. The DNA for the CDR3 is TGTGCCAGCAGTTACCAGGGGAACACTGAAGCTTTCTTT.